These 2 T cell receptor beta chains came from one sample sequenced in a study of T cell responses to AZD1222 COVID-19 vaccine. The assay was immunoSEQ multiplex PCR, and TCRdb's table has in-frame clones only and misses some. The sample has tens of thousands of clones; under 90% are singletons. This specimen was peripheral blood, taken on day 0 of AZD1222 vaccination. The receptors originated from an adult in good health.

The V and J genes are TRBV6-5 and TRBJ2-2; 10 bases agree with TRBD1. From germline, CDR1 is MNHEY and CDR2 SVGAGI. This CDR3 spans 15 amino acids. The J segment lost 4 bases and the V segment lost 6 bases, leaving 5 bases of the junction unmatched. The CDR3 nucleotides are TGTGCCAGCAGCCGGGACAGGGGTCGCACCGGGGAGCTGTTTTTT. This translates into CASSRDRGRTGELFF.

CDR3: CASSIGTSTDTQYF. CDR3 sequence (DNA): TGTGCCAGTAGTATAGGGACTAGCACAGATACGCAGTATTTT. The rearrangement links TRBV19 to TRBJ2-3; D is perhaps TRBD2 (5 bases). Looked up from germline, CDR1 is LNHDA and CDR2 is SQIVND (reference sequence). The CDR3 extends over 14 amino acids. Trimming shortened V by 1 base and J by 0 bases, and 5 bases separated the two germline ends.